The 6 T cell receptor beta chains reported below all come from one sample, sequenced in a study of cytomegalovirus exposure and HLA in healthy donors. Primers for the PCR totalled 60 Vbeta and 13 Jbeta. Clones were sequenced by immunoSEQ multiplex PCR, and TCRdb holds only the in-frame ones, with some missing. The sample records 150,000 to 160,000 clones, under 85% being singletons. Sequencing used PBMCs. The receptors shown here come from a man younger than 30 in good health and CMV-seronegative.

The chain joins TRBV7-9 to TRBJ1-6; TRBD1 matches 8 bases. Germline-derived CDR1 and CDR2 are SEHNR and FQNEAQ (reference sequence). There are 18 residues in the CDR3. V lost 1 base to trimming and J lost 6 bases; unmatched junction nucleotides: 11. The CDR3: CASSLVQSPTGANSPLHF. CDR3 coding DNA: TGTGCCAGCAGCTTAGTTCAGTCCCCGACAGGGGCTAATTCACCCCTCCACTTT.

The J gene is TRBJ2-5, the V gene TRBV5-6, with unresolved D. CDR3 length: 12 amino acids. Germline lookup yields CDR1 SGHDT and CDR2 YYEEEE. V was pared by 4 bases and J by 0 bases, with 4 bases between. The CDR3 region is CASSPYQETQYF. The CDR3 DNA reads TGTGCCAGCAGCCCATACCAAGAGACCCAGTACTTC.

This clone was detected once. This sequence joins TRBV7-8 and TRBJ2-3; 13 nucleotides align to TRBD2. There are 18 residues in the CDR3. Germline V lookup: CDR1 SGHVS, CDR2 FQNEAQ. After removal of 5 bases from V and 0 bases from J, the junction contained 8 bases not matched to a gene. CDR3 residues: CASSGLAGDSSSTDTQYF. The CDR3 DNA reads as TGTGCCAGCAGCGGACTAGCGGGAGATTCTTCTAGCACAGATACGCAGTATTTT.

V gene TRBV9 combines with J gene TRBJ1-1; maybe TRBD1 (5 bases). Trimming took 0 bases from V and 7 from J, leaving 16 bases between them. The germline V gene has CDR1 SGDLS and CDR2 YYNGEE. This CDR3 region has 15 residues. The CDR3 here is CASSVVPGPPDEAFF. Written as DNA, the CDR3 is TGTGCCAGCAGCGTAGTACCAGGGCCGCCCGATGAAGCTTTCTTT.

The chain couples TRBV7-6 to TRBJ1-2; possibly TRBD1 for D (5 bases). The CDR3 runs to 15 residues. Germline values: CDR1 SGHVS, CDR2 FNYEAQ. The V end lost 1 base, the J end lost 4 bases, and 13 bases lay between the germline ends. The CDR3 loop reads CASSLDGGGIYGYTF. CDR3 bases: TGTGCCAGCAGCTTAGACGGGGGGGGAATCTATGGCTACACCTTC.

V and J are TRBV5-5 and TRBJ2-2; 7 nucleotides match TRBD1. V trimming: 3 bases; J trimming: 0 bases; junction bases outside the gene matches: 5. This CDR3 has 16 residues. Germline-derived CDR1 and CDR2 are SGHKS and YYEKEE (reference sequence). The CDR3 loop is CASSWTGTANTGELFF. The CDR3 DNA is TGTGCCAGCAGCTGGACCGGGACAGCGAACACCGGGGAGCTGTTTTTT.